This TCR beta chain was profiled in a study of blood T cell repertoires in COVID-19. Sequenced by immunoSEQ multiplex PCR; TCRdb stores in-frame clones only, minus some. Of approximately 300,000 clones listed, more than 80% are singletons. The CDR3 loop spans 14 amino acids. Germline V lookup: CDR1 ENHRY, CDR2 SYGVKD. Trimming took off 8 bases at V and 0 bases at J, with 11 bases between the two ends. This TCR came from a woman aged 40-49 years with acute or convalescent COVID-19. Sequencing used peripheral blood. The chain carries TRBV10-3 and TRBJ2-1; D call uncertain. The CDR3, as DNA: TGTGCCATCTCCGAAGCAAGCTCCTACAATGAGCAGTTCTTC. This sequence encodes CAISEASSYNEQFF.